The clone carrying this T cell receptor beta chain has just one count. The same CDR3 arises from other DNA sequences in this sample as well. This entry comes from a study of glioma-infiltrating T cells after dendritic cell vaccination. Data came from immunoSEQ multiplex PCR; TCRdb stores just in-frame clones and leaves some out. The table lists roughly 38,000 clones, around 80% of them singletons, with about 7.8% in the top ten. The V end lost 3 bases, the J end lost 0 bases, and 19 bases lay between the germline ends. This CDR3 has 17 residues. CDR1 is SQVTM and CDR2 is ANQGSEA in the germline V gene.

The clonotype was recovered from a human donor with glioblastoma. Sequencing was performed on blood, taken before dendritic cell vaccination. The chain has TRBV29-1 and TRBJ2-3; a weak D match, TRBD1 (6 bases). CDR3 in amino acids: CSVDPLRDIYSTDTQYF. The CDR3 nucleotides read TGCAGCGTTGACCCCCTTCGGGACATATATAGCACAGATACGCAGTATTTT.